This T cell receptor beta chain was documented in a study of spatial heterogeneity in lung cancer. Whole-study context: Taken at a median of about 2 years after resection, follow-up PBMC samples underwent sequencing when available.

Notes on this clonotype: The antigen remains unidentified.

This CDR3 comprises 16 residues. V was shortened by 6 bases and J by 4 bases, with 18 bases between the two germline ends. CDR1 MDHEN and CDR2 SYDVKM come from the germline V gene. Every TCR cDNA molecule bore a unique molecular identifier. TCRdb re-called the 5' RACE reads with MiXCR, one entry per CDR3 protein. This table has 30,000 to 35,000 distinct CDR3 sequences, about 9.4% appearing once. The study's findings and limits: Ubiquitous expanded tumor TCRs were seen in blood more at resection than at follow-up.

Time point: blood at routine non-recurrence follow-up after resection. Tumor, nontumor lung or frozen PBMC supplied whole RNA that was sequenced unsorted. This receptor was obtained from a female donor with early-stage non-small cell lung cancer. This material consisted of PBMCs, taken at follow-up. The chain uses TRBV28 and TRBJ2-2; D is possibly TRBD1 (6 bases). CDR3 nucleotides: TGTGCCAGCAGACCTACACAGGGCGGTGGCACCGGGGAGCTGTTTTTT. It translates to CASRPTQGGGTGELFF.